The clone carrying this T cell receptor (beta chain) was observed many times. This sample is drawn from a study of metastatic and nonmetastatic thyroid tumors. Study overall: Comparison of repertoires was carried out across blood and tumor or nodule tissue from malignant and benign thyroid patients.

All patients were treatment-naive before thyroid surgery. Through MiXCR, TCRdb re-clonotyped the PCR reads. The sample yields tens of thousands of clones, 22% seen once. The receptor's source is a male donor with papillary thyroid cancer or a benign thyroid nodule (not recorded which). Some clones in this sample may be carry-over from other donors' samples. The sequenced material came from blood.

The CDR3 is CATSRGNSRWTDTQYF. DNA for the CDR3: TGTGCCACCAGCAGAGGGAACAGCAGGTGGACAGATACGCAGTATTTT. The chain carries TRBV15 and TRBJ2-3; D unresolved. The CDR3 spans 16 residues. Trimming pared 1 base from V and 3 bases from J, leaving 14 bases between. The germline V gene encodes CDR1 LNHNV and CDR2 YYDKDF (reference sequence).